This note documents a single T cell receptor beta chain sequence. This clonotype was detected only a few times. It has no known antigen specificity. Base qualities are not at hand, and no much larger clone is one base apart. The data stem from a study of glioma-infiltrating T cells (dated by TCRdb to the mid-2010s). In the study overall: Low-grade gliomas were WHO grade II oligodendrogliomas or astrocytomas, and glioblastomas were WHO grade IV tumors sampled at initial rather than recurrent diagnosis. Glioma patients received dexamethasone for six or fewer days before surgery. For blood libraries, the target was about 4.5- to 10-fold sequencing coverage of about 990,000 peripheral T cells. Sequencing of TCR alpha- and beta-chain repertoires was performed on glioma tissue, on non-neoplastic brain tissue, and on matched peripheral blood mononuclear cells. To measure divergence between tissue and blood T-cell populations, each tissue-infiltrating repertoire was compared with the peripheral blood repertoire of the same patient. Three low-grade glioma patients, roughly eight primary glioblastoma patients, and three non-glioma patients who contributed non-neoplastic brain tissue made up the paired cohort. Findings and caveats that apply to the study as a whole: Tissue and blood shared very few CDR3 sequences, a result attributed to high CDR3 diversity and limited sampling. In non-neoplastic patients, VJ-independent divergence between tissue and blood fell below expectation, whereas in all gliomas, and especially in low-grade gliomas, the divergence rose above expectation. A signature set of shared blood CDR3 motifs marked patients with low tissue-blood divergence and was depleted in highly divergent patients. Group comparisons rested on small numbers: three non-neoplastic, three low-grade glioma and fewer than 10 glioblastoma patients.

The cysteine opens and the phenylalanine closes a CDR3 of 14 amino acids. Here the CDR3 DNA is all that survives: 42 bases in frame from base 1. V is cut by 8 bases and J by 3 bases, and the space between the germline ends is 16 bases. The germline V gene gives CDR1 as SGHTA and CDR2 as FQGNSA. The iRepertoire nested amplicon-rescue multiplex PCR (arm-PCR) platform was used to amplify TCR alpha and beta CDR3 regions from RNA. One-step reverse transcription and amplification used roughly 95-450 ng of tissue mRNA or PBMC total RNA as input. After bead purification, a secondary multiplex PCR added Illumina adapters, and libraries were gel-purified between 200 and 400 bp. Libraries carried internal 6-nucleotide barcodes used for demultiplexing. Sequencing of the libraries was done on an Illumina MiSeq using 2x220 or 2x250 nucleotide paired-end reads. In the original analysis: FLASH 1.2.11 was used to merge paired reads, and BWA-MEM then aligned the reads to the GRCh37 human genome before TRA and TRB reads were extracted. V and J assignment used an IMGT-derived reference of cassette sequences and CDR3 motifs that included pseudogenes. Reads were translated in three frames, and productive CDR3s were defined by a C…FGXG motif without stop codons. A clonotype was defined as a unique combination of a V-J cassette pair and a CDR3 amino acid sequence. Reads were filtered by Hamming distance, thresholded by each sample's sequence error rate in mapped regions. Clones were called with MiXCR by TCRdb after fastp trimmed the public reads at Q25, and only in-frame beta chains were retained. When rows share a CDR3 protein, they turn into one entry using the most common DNA and genes. TCRdb's processing, not the study's, gives the V and J calls here. The sample table contains around 390,000 distinct CDR3 sequences; only one count was recorded for roughly two fifths of them. Together, the top ten hold 12% of the sample.

Surgical brain or tumor specimens were cryofrozen in liquid nitrogen immediately after resection, and peripheral blood cells were collected concurrently. The chain is encoded by TRBV7-2 joined to TRBJ1-1, with the D gene uncertain. Material: glioma tissue, nonneoplastic brain tissue, or PBMCs (not recorded which). The sequence was obtained from a human donor with low-grade glioma or glioblastoma, undergoing nonglioma brain surgery, or in good health (not recorded which). The sequenced DNA is TGTGCCAGCTCCTTTTCCCCCCGTGACACTGAAGCTTTCTTT. This yields the protein CASSFSPRDTEAFF.